Shown below are 16 T cell receptor beta chains from a single sample sequenced in a study of T cells after yellow fever vaccination. TCRdb ran MiXCR on the 5' RACE reads and lists one entry per CDR3 protein. The table includes about 160,000 distinct CDR3 sequences, 6% to 7.5% detected once. This sample comprised CD4+ T cells sorted from PBMCs, obtained about 5 days after the first yellow fever vaccination. Receptors originate from a man aged 18 to 35 who received the YFV17D yellow fever vaccine.

This clonotype showed up just a few times. The chain recombines TRBV6-1 with TRBJ1-1, with TRBD1 matching 7 bases. Unmatched junction bases numbered 8, after V lost 6 bases and J lost 1 base. This CDR3 has 15 amino acids. Germline loops: CDR1 MNHNS, CDR2 SASEGT. Written as DNA, the CDR3 is TGTGCCAGCAGACGCGGGACAGCGTCGAACACTGAAGCTTTCTTT. Translated: CASRRGTASNTEAFF.

This clonotype was picked up many times. This rearrangement joins TRBV6-2 or TRBV6-3 to TRBJ2-5, with 8 nucleotides matching TRBD2. CDR1 and CDR2 from the germline V gene are MNHEY and SVGEGT. J lost 0 bases, V lost 2 bases, and 2 bases had no gene match. The CDR3 totals 15 residues. The CDR3 reads CASSYAAGDQETQYF. CDR3 nucleotides: TGTGCCAGCAGTTACGCAGCGGGGGACCAAGAGACCCAGTACTTC.

This chain uses TRBV4-3 with TRBJ1-1; D is ambiguous. V shed 4 bases and J shed 10 bases, with 13 bases lying between them. The CDR3 has 12 amino acids. CDR1 and CDR2 from the germline V gene are LGHNA and YSLEER. In DNA form, the CDR3 reads TGCGCCAGCAGCCTTAGTCGGTTCCCAGCTTTCTTT. Translation gives CASSLSRFPAFF.

V is TRBV5-1 and J is TRBJ1-6; D gene ambiguous. This CDR3 region has 13 residues. Trimming stripped 3 bases from V and 10 bases from J, with 11 bases between. The germline gives CDR1 SGHRS, CDR2 YFSETQ. CDR3 nucleotides: TGCGCCAGCAGCTCTGGGGTTTACTCACCCCTCCACTTT. This translates into CASSSGVYSPLHF.

A few counts support this clonotype. J is TRBJ1-5 and V is TRBV19, with a tentative D call TRBD1 (5 bases). V lost 9 bases to trimming and J lost 3 bases, with 18 bases between them. The germline gives CDR1 LNHDA, CDR2 SQIVND (reference sequence). The CDR3 has 15 residues. CDR3 sequence reads: CASSRGGYDNQPQHF. The CDR3 DNA reads as TGTGCCAGCTCCCGGGGGGGTTACGACAATCAGCCCCAGCATTTT.

The table lists this clonotype with many counts. The chain has TRBV5-1 and TRBJ2-3; maybe TRBD1 (6 bases). The germline V and J ends were trimmed by 1 base and 4 bases, with 10 bases remaining between them. The germline V gene encodes CDR1 SGHRS and CDR2 YFSETQ. The CDR3 sequence is 14 residues long. The CDR3 loop is CASSLTGTPDTQYF. The CDR3 bases are TGCGCCAGCAGCTTGACAGGGACCCCAGATACGCAGTATTTT.

There are many counts of this clonotype. The chain employs TRBV5-1 and TRBJ2-1, with D possibly matching TRBD1 (6 bases). Per the germline V gene, CDR1 is SGHRS and CDR2 is YFSETQ. The V gene lost 5 bases and the J gene lost 10 bases, with 10 bases spanning the gap. The CDR3 spans 11 residues. The CDR3 DNA follows: TGCGCCAGCAGAGGACAGTCAGAGCAGTTCTTC. Amino acid sequence: CASRGQSEQFF.

This clonotype has just a few counts. V is TRBV20-1 and J is TRBJ2-3, with 9 bases lining up with TRBD2. V lost 6 bases, J lost 4 bases, and 8 bases stayed unmatched. In germline, CDR1 is DFQATT, CDR2 SNEGSKA (reference sequence). The CDR3 loop spans 14 amino acids. The CDR3 is CSATAGGIPDTQYF. The CDR3 DNA reads TGCAGTGCAACAGCGGGGGGAATACCAGATACGCAGTATTTT.

This clonotype appeared many times. This chain links TRBV24-1 with TRBJ2-1, with 10 positions matching TRBD2. This CDR3 is built from 15 residues. Trimming cost V 4 bases and J 7 bases; bases outside gene matches: 6. In germline, CDR1 is KGHDR, CDR2 SFDVKD. CDR3 DNA sequence: TGTGCCACCAGTGACCCCGGGACTAGCGATAATGAGCAGTTCTTC. Translating it yields CATSDPGTSDNEQFF.

To note about this clonotype: Without the conserved terminal phenylalanine or tryptophan, this CDR3 likely stems from a read error. J is TRBJ2-3 and V is TRBV12-5; no clear D. CDR3 length: 15 residues. The germline V and J ends were trimmed by 5 bases and 3 bases, with 15 bases remaining between them. The germline V gene has CDR1 LGHNT and CDR2 FRNRAP. CDR3 protein: CASGSRRGGTDTQYL. The CDR3 region has the DNA TGTGCTAGTGGTAGCCGTCGCGGTGGAACAGATACGCAGTATCTT.

This clonotype was counted at least ten times. The chain carries TRBV9 and TRBJ2-3, with 7 positions matching TRBD1. The ends lost 7 bases at V and 5 bases at J; junction bases unmatched: 7. CDR3 length: 13 residues. Germline lookup yields CDR1 SGDLS and CDR2 YYNGEE. The CDR3 is CASPQGEGDTQYF. CDR3 sequence (DNA): TGTGCCAGCCCCCAGGGGGAAGGAGATACGCAGTATTTT.

This chain connects TRBV12-1 to TRBJ2-5; the table's D gene call, TRBD1, was not cross checked with the DNA. TRBV12-1 is designated a pseudogene. This CDR3 spans 14 amino acids. The CDR3 loop is CASSFGLLGETQYF. The CDR3 DNA sequence: TGTGCCAGCAGCTTTGGCCTCCTGGGAGAGACCCAGTACTTC.

This clonotype has at least ten counts. The V gene is TRBV6-2 or TRBV6-3, the J gene TRBJ2-5, with a possible D match to TRBD1 (5 bases). Trimming shortened V by 8 bases and J by 4 bases, and 17 bases separated the two germline ends. Per germline, CDR1 MNHEY and CDR2 SVGEGT. CDR3 length: 14 residues. The CDR3, as DNA: TGTGCCAGCGGGTATTGGGGCGCAAGAGAGACCCAGTACTTC. Translated, it gives CASGYWGARETQYF.

This clonotype turned up a few times. The chain uses TRBV5-1 and TRBJ1-2, with D maybe TRBD1 (6 bases). This CDR3 comprises 13 residues. The germline gives CDR1 SGHRS, CDR2 YFSETQ. V lost 0 bases to trimming and J lost 8 bases, with 11 bases between them. The CDR3 spells CASSLATGFGYTF. The CDR3 DNA reads TGCGCCAGCAGCTTGGCAACAGGGTTCGGCTACACCTTC. Full variable domain (remainder filled in from reference TRBV5-1 and TRBJ1-2): KAGVTQTPRYLIKTRGQQVTLSCSPISGHRSVSWYQQTPGQGLQFLFEYFSETQRNKGNFPGRFSGRQFSNSRSEMNVSTLELGDSALYLCASSLATGFGYTFGSGTRLTVV.

In its sample, this clonotype was seen many times. This chain connects TRBV7-2 to TRBJ2-7, with 8 bases aligning to TRBD2. This CDR3 spans 15 amino acids. In germline, CDR1 is SGHTA, CDR2 FQGNSA. V trimming: 5 bases; J trimming: 3 bases; junction bases outside the gene matches: 9. The chain's CDR3 is CASSPRTSLYYEQYF. The CDR3 nucleotides are TGTGCCAGCAGCCCGAGGACTAGCCTGTACTACGAGCAGTACTTC.

The gene calls are TRBV6-5 and TRBJ1-2; D uncertain. Trimming pared 2 bases from V and 2 bases from J, leaving 9 bases between. The CDR3 covers 14 residues. Germline CDR1 MNHEY, CDR2 SVGAGI. The CDR3 DNA reads as TGTGCCAGCAGTTACGCAGGAGTAAACTATGGCTACACCTTC. Translation gives CASSYAGVNYGYTF.